Presented here are 17 T cell receptor beta chains from one specimen sequenced in a study of long-term antiretroviral therapy in people with HIV. At the survey level, the v3.0 immunoSEQ assay was run. Data came from immunoSEQ multiplex PCR; TCRdb stores just in-frame clones and leaves some out. The sample holds 20,000 to 30,000 clones, less than 85% seen once. The source material was unsorted PBMCs, sampled 2.3 years after starting antiretroviral therapy. Receptors were obtained from a man aged 35 to 55 with HIV.

The rearrangement joins TRBV7-9 to TRBJ1-1; no clear D. V gave up 8 bases and J gave up 0 bases, with 10 bases separating them. The CDR3 spans 13 residues. Per the germline V gene, CDR1 is SEHNR and CDR2 is FQNEAQ (reference sequence). The CDR3 DNA reads as TGTGCCAGCGAAAGTGGGATGAACACTGAAGCTTTCTTT. Translation gives CASESGMNTEAFF.

The chain recombines TRBV9 with TRBJ1-1, with 8 bases aligning to TRBD1. V shed 4 bases, J shed 4 bases, and the junction held 12 bases outside the gene matches. The CDR3 loop spans 16 amino acids. Germline V gene sequence: CDR1 SGDLS, CDR2 YYNGEE. Here the CDR3 DNA reads TGTGCCAGCAGCCCACGGACAGGGAAGGTCGGCACTGAAGCTTTCTTT. Protein: CASSPRTGKVGTEAFF.

V and J are TRBV27 and TRBJ2-7; the D is unclear. Trimming took 2 bases from V and 7 from J, leaving 18 bases between them. Germline assignment: CDR1 MNHEY and CDR2 SMNVEV (reference sequence). This CDR3 is built from 15 residues. CDR3 nucleotides: TGTGCCAGCAGTTTACGCCCCCCGGTTCGTCGGGAGCAGTACTTC. Its protein is CASSLRPPVRREQYF.

This chain connects TRBV5-1 to TRBJ1-2; TRBD1 aligns across 10 bases. CDR1 is SGHRS, CDR2 YFSETQ, per germline. This CDR3 spans 15 amino acids. Trimming took 3 bases from V and 6 from J; bases not matched to a gene: 8. CDR3 protein: CASSSRQGALHGYTF. The CDR3 DNA is TGCGCCAGCAGCTCCCGACAGGGGGCGCTTCATGGCTACACCTTC.

This chain uses TRBV29-1 with TRBJ2-2, with TRBD1 matching over 8 bases. The CDR3 is 14 amino acids. Germline loops: CDR1 SQVTM, CDR2 ANQGSEA. The V gene end was trimmed by 6 bases and the J gene end by 2 bases; junction bases not matched to a gene: 5. The CDR3 region has the DNA TGCAGCGTAGATGGACAGGGTAACACCGGGGAGCTGTTTTTT. The encoded protein is CSVDGQGNTGELFF.

The rearrangement links TRBV19 to TRBJ2-2; TRBD2 matches at 7 bases. Germline V CDR1 and CDR2: LNHDA, SQIVND (reference sequence). The CDR3 is made up of 17 amino acids. The ends lost 2 bases at V and 4 bases at J; junction bases unmatched: 10. CDR3 nucleotide sequence: TGTGCCAGTAGTATACCAGCGGGGACCTGGGGCACCGGGGAGCTGTTTTTT. Amino acids: CASSIPAGTWGTGELFF.

This clone showed up just a few times. Other DNA sequences in the sample encode the same CDR3. V gene TRBV29-1 combines with J gene TRBJ1-1; no reliable D call. The germline gives CDR1 SQVTM, CDR2 ANQGSEA. CDR3 length: 12 residues. The CDR3 is CSVKGGNTEAFF. The DNA of the CDR3 is TGCAGTGTAAAGGGAGGGAACACTGAAGCTTTCTTT.

The chain links TRBV7-9 to TRBJ1-1; D not certain. The CDR3 runs to 12 residues. CDR1 SEHNR and CDR2 FQNEAQ come from the germline V gene (reference sequence). Trimming removed 4 bases from V and 6 bases from J, with 9 bases in between. This chain's CDR3 is CASSSGGSEAFF. The CDR3 DNA sequence: TGTGCCAGCAGCTCTGGAGGGTCTGAAGCTTTCTTT.

The V call is TRBV5-6, the J call TRBJ2-7; TRBD1 might be the D (6 bases). Between the trimmed V and J ends, which lost 1 base and 5 bases, there was a span of 10 bases. This CDR3 region has 13 residues. Germline CDR1 reads SGHDT; CDR2 reads YYEEEE. The CDR3 is CASSLTGYNEQYF. CDR3 nucleotides: TGTGCCAGCAGCTTGACAGGGTATAACGAGCAGTACTTC.

In its sample, this clone was seen once. The chain recombines TRBV5-1 with TRBJ2-5; 10 nucleotides line up with TRBD2. With 2 bases clipped from V and 3 bases from J, the junction kept 1 base outside the gene matches. The CDR3 covers 14 residues. In germline, CDR1 is SGHRS, CDR2 YFSETQ. CDR3 residues: CASSFTSGEETQYF. The CDR3 coding sequence is TGCGCCAGCAGCTTTACTAGCGGGGAAGAGACCCAGTACTTC.

This rearrangement joins TRBV5-8 to TRBJ1-4; D is perhaps TRBD1 (5 bases). The ends were cut back, 0 bases at V and 6 bases at J, with 12 bases in the middle. Germline V gene data show CDR1 as SGHTS and CDR2 as YDEGEE. The CDR3 length is 15 residues. DNA for the CDR3: TGTGCCAGCAGCTTGGCCGGCCAGGGTTATGAAAAACTGTTTTTT. As protein: CASSLAGQGYEKLFF.

CDR3 protein: CASSYGPIKGGELFF. CDR3 nucleotide sequence: TGTGCCAGCAGTTACGGGCCGATCAAAGGGGGGGAGCTGTTTTTT. V and J are TRBV6-5 and TRBJ2-2; D gene uncertain. The germline CDR1 and CDR2 sequences are MNHEY and SVGAGI. The CDR3 covers 15 residues. V was pared by 2 bases and J by 8 bases, with 15 bases between.

The rearrangement links TRBV5-6 to TRBJ2-7, with D hard to call. The CDR3 is 14 amino acids. The germline V gene encodes CDR1 SGHDT and CDR2 YYEEEE. The V and J ends lost 5 bases and 0 bases respectively, with 12 bases between them. CDR3 nucleotides: TGTGCCAGCAGTCTCATTCCGAGCTCCTACGAGCAGTACTTC. Its protein is CASSLIPSSYEQYF.

V gene TRBV7-2 combines with J gene TRBJ1-1; no definite D call. With 1 base removed from V and 0 bases from J, the gap between germline ends came to 3 bases. Germline loops: CDR1 SGHTA, CDR2 FQGNSA. This CDR3 has 13 residues. This chain's CDR3 is CASSLGMNTEAFF. The CDR3 nucleotides read TGTGCCAGCAGCTTAGGTATGAACACTGAAGCTTTCTTT.

The V gene is TRBV5-6, the J gene TRBJ2-3; 9 bases are shared with TRBD2. CDR1 and CDR2 from the germline V gene are SGHDT and YYEEEE. CDR3 length equals 16 residues. V lost 1 base to trimming and J lost 3 bases; unmatched junction nucleotides: 6. The CDR3 protein is CASSLMAGGATDTQYF. CDR3 in DNA: TGTGCCAGCAGCTTGATGGCGGGGGGGGCGACAGATACGCAGTATTTT.

This clone was detected only once. The V call is TRBV5-5, the J call TRBJ2-2; D is unclear. Trimming stripped 4 bases from V and 6 bases from J, with 22 bases between. The CDR3 has 17 residues. Germline V gene lookup returns CDR1 SGHKS and CDR2 YYEKEE (reference sequence). The CDR3, as DNA: TGTGCCAGCAGCCCTCTTGTGGGTGACTTGAGGTCCGGGGAGCTGTTTTTT. Amino acid sequence: CASSPLVGDLRSGELFF.

The CDR3 protein is CASSERHSYGYTF. The CDR3 DNA reads TGTGCCAGCAGTGAACGGCACAGCTATGGCTACACCTTC. The chain uses TRBV2 and TRBJ1-2; D remains ambiguous. The length of the CDR3 is 13 residues. Germline V gene lookup returns CDR1 SNHLY and CDR2 FYNNEI. The ends were cut back, 2 bases at V and 4 bases at J, with 8 bases in the middle.